Below are 32 T cell receptor beta chains sequenced from a single sample in a study of regulatory T cells in long-lasting Graves disease. Arm-PCR with iRepertoire HTBI primers amplified the CDR3 regions for these TCR beta libraries. TCRdb processed the multiplex PCR reads anew with MiXCR; each CDR3 protein has one entry. The sample holds about 380,000 distinct CDR3 sequences, roughly 15% seen once. Sample time point: newly diagnosed GD, antithyroid drugs for less than 3 months. PBMC RNA was the source of the TCR library. Sample: peripheral blood mononuclear cells (PBMCs), taken at new diagnosis, from a patient treated with antithyroid drugs. These receptor sequences come from a female donor with Graves disease.

A few counts support this clonotype. The rearrangement uses TRBV7-9 and TRBJ2-2, with TRBD2 matching over 8 bases. V lost 1 base and J lost 1; bases outside the gene matches: 11. The length of the CDR3 is 19 residues. Per the germline V gene, CDR1 is SEHNR and CDR2 is FQNEAQ (reference sequence). The CDR3 nucleotides are TGTGCCAGCAGCTTAGTCCCAGCGGGAGCGACGAGGAACACCGGGGAGCTGTTTTTT. This encodes CASSLVPAGATRNTGELFF.

A note on this clonotype: This may come from a read error, since a much larger clone is one base off. V gene TRBV3-1 combines with J gene TRBJ2-1, with a weak D call TRBD1 (6 bases). The CDR3 is made up of 14 amino acids. Between the trimmed V and J ends, which lost 2 bases and 10 bases, there was a span of 15 bases. The germline CDR1 and CDR2 sequences are LGHDT and YNNKEL (reference sequence). The CDR3 DNA is TGTGCCAGCAGCCAACTGCAGGGGTCTGACGAGCAGTTCTTC. Protein: CASSQLQGSDEQFF.

This clonotype was seen ten or more times. The CDR3 sequence: CASSFKVNTEAFF. Here the CDR3 DNA reads TGTGCCAGCAGTTTTAAGGTGAACACTGAAGCTTTCTTT. The chain carries TRBV12-3 or TRBV12-4 and TRBJ1-1; no firm D call. This CDR3 has 13 residues. Trimming stripped 3 bases from V and 0 bases from J, with 5 bases between.

The rearrangement joins TRBV4-3 to TRBJ2-5; 8 nucleotides agree with TRBD2. Trimming cost V 0 bases and J 1 base; bases outside gene matches: 16. The germline CDR1 and CDR2 sequences are LGHNA and YSLEER. This CDR3 has 20 residues. The CDR3 loop is CASSQDWKRHGGRSQETQYF. DNA for the CDR3: TGCGCCAGCAGCCAAGACTGGAAGCGGCACGGCGGGAGGAGCCAAGAGACCCAGTACTTC.

This clonotype was counted ten times or more. The V and J genes are TRBV4-2 and TRBJ2-1; D is perhaps TRBD2 (6 bases). This CDR3 spans 14 amino acids. Trimming cost V 4 bases and J 4 bases, with 11 bases left between them. Germline V gene data show CDR1 as LGHNA and CDR2 as YNFKEQ. As DNA, the CDR3 is TGTGCCAGCAGCCCGGTGGGGGGATACAATGAGCAGTTCTTC. Translation gives CASSPVGGYNEQFF.

This clonotype was observed many times. CDR3 DNA: TGTGCCAGCAGCGATCGTAGCGGGGGTCAAGAGACCCAGTACTTC. As protein: CASSDRSGGQETQYF. The chain combines TRBV5-4 with TRBJ2-5; 9 bases line up with TRBD2. The junction had 6 bases not matched to a gene; V was cut back by 4 bases and J by 2 bases. Germline CDR1 and CDR2: SGHNT and YYREEE (reference sequence). The CDR3 is 15 amino acids.

In its sample, this clonotype was seen many times. The genes are TRBV14 and TRBJ2-5; D gene unclear. Trimming took 0 bases from V and 0 from J, leaving 8 bases between them. This CDR3 region has 15 residues. Germline loops: CDR1 SGHDN, CDR2 FVKESK. CDR3 region: CASSQEGLYQETQYF. DNA for the CDR3: TGTGCCAGCAGCCAAGAGGGCCTGTACCAAGAGACCCAGTACTTC.

This clonotype was observed many times. The chain links TRBV4-2 to TRBJ1-1; unclear D gene. CDR1 is LGHNA and CDR2 is YNFKEQ in the germline V gene. The CDR3 runs 15 residues. V was trimmed by 1 base and J by 0 bases, leaving 9 bases between them. The CDR3 DNA reads as TGTGCCAGCAGCCAAGTTGTGACATTGAACACTGAAGCTTTCTTT. This encodes CASSQVVTLNTEAFF.

This clonotype was seen ten or more times. The V and J genes are TRBV5-1 and TRBJ2-1; unclear D gene. The CDR3 spans 13 residues. V lost 0 bases, J lost 6 bases, and 7 bases lay in between. From germline, CDR1 is SGHRS and CDR2 YFSETQ. The CDR3 nucleotides read TGCGCCAGCAGCTTGGTTGGGGTCAATGAGCAGTTCTTC. It translates to CASSLVGVNEQFF.

At least ten counts were recorded for this clonotype. The gene calls are TRBV7-9 and TRBJ1-1; D call uncertain. Germline values: CDR1 SEHNR, CDR2 FQNEAQ (reference sequence). Trimming left V 4 bases short and J 4 bases short, with 7 bases between. The CDR3 is 12 amino acids. This CDR3 reads CASSSRATEAFF. The CDR3 DNA reads TGTGCCAGCAGCTCCCGGGCCACTGAAGCTTTCTTT.

This clonotype was found a few times. A much larger clone differs by one base, so this may be a read error. This chain uses TRBV30 with TRBJ1-1; D is unresolved. The CDR3 loop spans 12 amino acids. Germline V gives CDR1 GTSNPN, CDR2 SVGIG (reference sequence). In DNA, the CDR3 is TGTGCCTGGGGAGATTTGAACACTGGAGCTTTCTTT. Translating it yields CAWGDLNTGAFF. Filled out from reference TRBV30 and TRBJ1-1, the complete variable domain reads SQTIHQWPATLVQPVGSPLSLECTVEGTSNPNLYWYRQAAGRGLQLLFYSVGIGQISSEVPQNLSASRPQDRQFILSSKKLLLSDSGFYLCAWGDLNTGAFFGQGTRLTVV.

The table lists this clonotype with many counts. This chain uses TRBV7-6 with TRBJ2-1; TRBD2 might be the D (5 bases). Germline CDR1 is SGHVS and CDR2 is FNYEAQ. V was cut by 2 bases and J by 9 bases, with 20 bases left in between. The CDR3 runs to 16 residues. DNA of the CDR3: TGTGCCAGCAGCTTATTAGTCAAGGGAGAGGTTGGTGAGCAGTTCTTC. Its protein product is CASSLLVKGEVGEQFF.

This clonotype has ten or more counts. The chain combines TRBV4-1 with TRBJ2-5; 8 bases are shared with TRBD1. Germline loops: CDR1 MGHRA, CDR2 YSYEKL. After removal of 2 bases from V and 4 bases from J, the junction contained 9 bases not matched to a gene. CDR3 length equals 16 residues. CDR3 nucleotides: TGCGCCAGCAGCCAACCAGAGAGGGGGACAGGAGAGACCCAGTACTTC. The encoded protein is CASSQPERGTGETQYF.

This chain joins TRBV27 and TRBJ2-7; 9 bases line up with TRBD2. The CDR3 is 13 amino acids. Germline lookup yields CDR1 MNHEY and CDR2 SMNVEV (reference sequence). Unmatched junction bases numbered 4, after V lost 5 bases and J lost 5 bases. The CDR3 loop reads CASSLSGSHEQYF. CDR3 in DNA: TGTGCCAGCAGTCTTAGCGGGAGCCACGAGCAGTACTTC.

This clonotype was seen many times. The V gene is TRBV27, the J gene TRBJ2-7; 9 bases fit TRBD2. The CDR3 runs 13 residues. The V gene's germline CDR1 is MNHEY and CDR2 SMNVEV (reference sequence). V lost 7 bases, J lost 1 base, and 2 bases stayed unmatched. CDR3 DNA sequence: TGTGCCAGCACGACTAGCGGATCCTACGAGCAGTACTTC. Translating it yields CASTTSGSYEQYF.

This clonotype was counted many times. This chain uses TRBV10-3 with TRBJ2-1; 8 nucleotides line up with TRBD2. Trimming at V came to 0 bases and at J to 7 bases, leaving 14 bases not matched to a gene. Germline-derived CDR1 and CDR2 are ENHRY and SYGVKD. The CDR3 covers 18 residues. As DNA, the CDR3 is TGTGCCATCAGTGAGTCGGGTCGGGCCAGCGGGGGCCGTAATGAGCAGTTCTTC. Its translation is CAISESGRASGGRNEQFF.

The rearrangement uses TRBV20-1 and TRBJ1-1; TRBD1 agrees at 11 bases. Germline CDR1 and CDR2: DFQATT and SNEGSKA (reference sequence). The CDR3 has 15 amino acids. For the CDR3, the DNA is TGCACCCCCCCGGTTGGACAGGGGGCTTGGGGTGAAGCTTTCTTT. Residues: CTPPVGQGAWGEAFF.

The table lists this clonotype with many counts. V gene TRBV5-1 combines with J gene TRBJ2-2; 7 nucleotides line up with TRBD1. The V and J ends lost 4 bases and 6 bases, in that order; junction bases with no gene match: 9. From germline, CDR1 is SGHRS and CDR2 YFSETQ. The CDR3 loop spans 15 amino acids. CDR3 amino acids: CASSRNQQGPGELFF. Here the CDR3 DNA reads TGCGCCAGCAGCAGAAATCAACAGGGGCCCGGGGAGCTGTTTTTT.

This clonotype was counted ten times or more. The chain employs TRBV2 and TRBJ1-2; a weak D match, TRBD1 (6 bases). Germline CDR1 SNHLY, CDR2 FYNNEI. CDR3 length equals 15 residues. V was shortened by 6 bases and J by 4 bases, with 18 bases between the two germline ends. CDR3 amino acids: CASSPQGGLGYGYTF. The CDR3 DNA reads TGTGCCAGCAGCCCACAGGGAGGATTAGGCTATGGCTACACCTTC.

Concerning this clonotype itself: At one end the junction does not follow the germline gene, possibly because of a read error. V and J are TRBV4-2 and TRBJ2-1; 9 positions agree with TRBD1. Germline V gene sequence: CDR1 LGHNA, CDR2 YNFKEQ. The CDR3 consists of 19 residues. The DNA of the CDR3 is TGTGCCAGCAGCCAAGATAGTAAAGGGTCAGTGTCCGCCCGGGACAGGGTGGTCTTC. The encoded protein is CASSQDSKGSVSARDRVVF.

This clonotype was observed a handful of times. The chain links TRBV6-1 to TRBJ1-1, with a possible D match to TRBD1 (5 bases). The CDR3 extends over 12 amino acids. V was cut by 5 bases and J by 11 bases, with 15 bases left in between. Germline V CDR1 and CDR2: MNHNS, SASEGT. The CDR3 sequence is CASSPLGGEAFF. In nucleotides, the CDR3 is TGTGCCAGCAGTCCTCTTGGAGGGGAGGCTTTCTTT.

This clonotype was seen more than once but under ten times. The rearrangement links TRBV29-1 to TRBJ1-4, with D possibly matching TRBD1 (5 bases). V lost 4 bases and J 0 bases, leaving 9 bases between the germline ends. The CDR3 spans 14 residues. Germline-derived CDR1 and CDR2 are SQVTM and ANQGSEA. The DNA of the CDR3 is TGCAGCGTTGTTCAGGGAACAACTAATGAAAAACTGTTTTTT. This gives the protein CSVVQGTTNEKLFF. Combining the CDR3 with reference TRBV29-1 and TRBJ1-4 gives the whole variable domain SAVISQKPSRDICQRGTSLTIQCQVDSQVTMMFWYRQQPGQSLTLIATANQGSEATYESGFVIDKFPISRPNLTFSTLTVSNMSPEDSSIYLCSVVQGTTNEKLFFGSGTQLSVL.

This clonotype was found a few times. The gene calls are TRBV12-3 or TRBV12-4 and TRBJ2-7, with D tentatively TRBD2 (6 bases). The CDR3 length is 14 residues. Trimming took off 1 base at V and 3 bases at J, with 10 bases between the two ends. CDR3 residues: CASSLGGGYYEQYF. The CDR3, as DNA: TGTGCCAGCAGTTTAGGCGGAGGGTACTACGAGCAGTACTTC.

This clonotype was recorded many times. The chain has TRBV20-1 and TRBJ2-3, with D perhaps TRBD1 or TRBD2 (6 bases each). Germline loops: CDR1 DFQATT, CDR2 SNEGSKA (reference sequence). This CDR3 is built from 14 residues. Deletions cut 3 bases from V and 1 base from J, with 11 bases between. The CDR3 spells CSASSGEGTDTQYF. The DNA of the CDR3 is TGCAGTGCTAGTTCAGGGGAGGGCACAGATACGCAGTATTTT.

This clonotype has at least ten counts. V is TRBV6-2 or TRBV6-3 and J is TRBJ1-5; D gene ambiguous. V was clipped by 3 bases and J by 2 bases, with 23 bases between them. The germline CDR1 and CDR2 sequences are MNHEY and SVGEGT. This CDR3 is 19 amino acids long. The CDR3 loop is CASSYTGTGRNVGNQPQHF. CDR3 DNA: TGTGCCAGCAGTTATACGGGCACGGGCCGGAACGTCGGCAATCAGCCCCAGCATTTT.

Many counts were recorded for this clonotype. The J gene is TRBJ2-2, the V gene TRBV12-3 or TRBV12-4; 7 bases agree with TRBD1. The CDR3 is 15 residues long. V shed 5 bases, J shed 5 bases, and the junction held 8 bases outside the gene matches. The CDR3 sequence is CASSLDRVRTGELFF. CDR3 in DNA: TGTGCCAGCAGTCTAGACAGGGTCAGGACCGGGGAGCTGTTTTTT.

This clonotype was detected many times. The V call is TRBV12-3 or TRBV12-4, the J call TRBJ2-7, with D possibly matching TRBD2 (5 bases). This CDR3 comprises 13 residues. V was pared by 4 bases and J by 4 bases, with 11 bases between. The CDR3 DNA reads TGTGCCAGCAGTTCCGGGAATGTATACGAGCAGTACTTC. This codes for CASSSGNVYEQYF.

Many counts were recorded for this clonotype. V gene TRBV6-5 combines with J gene TRBJ1-1, with TRBD1 as a possible D gene (5 bases). The CDR3 extends over 15 amino acids. V lost 2 bases and J lost 0, with 10 bases in between. The germline V gene encodes CDR1 MNHEY and CDR2 SVGAGI. The CDR3 spells CASSYGGDMNTEAFF. The CDR3 DNA follows: TGTGCCAGCAGTTACGGGGGTGACATGAACACTGAAGCTTTCTTT.

The gene calls are TRBV7-9 and TRBJ1-4, with unresolved D. Deletions cut 3 bases from V and 4 bases from J, with 12 bases between. Germline CDR1 SEHNR, CDR2 FQNEAQ (reference sequence). The CDR3 totals 15 residues. This CDR3 is CASSFSGKNNEKLFF. CDR3 DNA sequence: TGTGCCAGCAGCTTTTCTGGCAAAAATAATGAAAAACTGTTTTTT. Based on the CDR3 plus reference TRBV7-9 and TRBJ1-4, the full variable domain is DTGVSQNPRHKITKRGQNVTFRCDPISEHNRLYWYRQTLGQGPEFLTYFQNEAQLEKSRLLSDRFSAERPKGSFSTLEIQRTEQGDSAMYLCASSFSGKNNEKLFFGSGTQLSVL.

This clonotype was detected ten times or more. The chain links TRBV12-3 or TRBV12-4 to TRBJ1-2, with D possibly TRBD1 on 6 matching bases. V was trimmed by 6 bases and J by 5 bases, leaving 16 bases between them. The CDR3 runs to 14 residues. The CDR3 region has the DNA TGTGCCAGCAGCCTGGACAGCTTGCTATATGGCTACACCTTC. The encoded protein is CASSLDSLLYGYTF.

A word on this clonotype: A read error is likely here: a far larger clone is one base away. The chain recombines TRBV12-3 or TRBV12-4 with TRBJ2-5, with 8 bases matching TRBD2. The CDR3 loop spans 14 amino acids. CDR3 region: CASSFRGGPYEQHF. CDR3 in DNA: TGTGCCAGCAGTTTCCGGGGGGGCCCCTACGAGCAGCACTTC.

As for this clonotype: In this CDR3 the conserved last residue, phenylalanine or tryptophan, is missing, so a read error is likely. V is TRBV7-6 and J is TRBJ2-5; no clear D gene. This CDR3 comprises 14 residues. Looked up from germline, CDR1 is SGHVS and CDR2 is FNYEAQ. Trimming cost V 3 bases and J 1 base, with 9 bases left between them. CDR3 in DNA: TGTGCCAGCAGCTTCAACCTTCCCCAAGAGACCCAGTACCTC. Its protein product is CASSFNLPQETQYL.